A selection of T cell receptor beta chains follows, all from one sample in a study of T cell responses to AZD1222 COVID-19 vaccine. Sequenced by immunoSEQ multiplex PCR; TCRdb stores in-frame clones only, minus some. The sample includes more than 65,000 clones, almost 80% of them seen just once. Sequencing used peripheral blood, obtained on day 0 of AZD1222 vaccination. These receptors all stem from an adult in good health. Both conserved end residues are part of each CDR3. Each record gives: D gene, V gene, clone size, J gene, CDR3 protein, CDR3 DNA. A D gene is named only where the DNA matches it firmly. Clone size is stated in some rows and not others, as once, few, many or a class when expanded.

D: NA; V: TRBV28; size: few; J: TRBJ1-4; CDR3: CASSFGRRRFEEKLFF; DNA: TGTGCCAGCAGTTTTGGCCGACGGAGGTTTGAGGAAAAACTGTTTTTT
D: TRBD2; V: TRBV9; size: NA; J: TRBJ2-3; CDR3: CASSVGLAGVTDTQYF; DNA: TGTGCCAGCAGCGTAGGGCTAGCGGGAGTGACAGATACGCAGTATTTT
D: NA; V: TRBV7-6; size: NA; J: TRBJ1-3; CDR3: CASSLGGNTIYF; DNA: TGTGCCAGCAGCTTGGGGGGAAACACCATATATTTT
D: NA; V: TRBV27; size: once; J: TRBJ1-5; CDR3: CASSPTGRGRNQPQHF; DNA: TGTGCCAGCAGTCCGACTGGTAGGGGCCGAAATCAGCCCCAGCATTTT
D: TRBD1; V: TRBV5-4; size: NA; J: TRBJ2-5; CDR3: CASSMAGTGKETQYF; DNA: TGTGCCAGCAGCATGGCCGGGACAGGGAAAGAGACCCAGTACTTC
D: NA; V: TRBV7-2; size: NA; J: TRBJ2-7; CDR3: CASSLAYGGLYEQYF; DNA: TGTGCCAGCAGCTTAGCTTATGGGGGGCTCTACGAGCAGTACTTC
D: TRBD2; V: TRBV19; size: NA; J: TRBJ2-3; CDR3: CASTSGGEGDTQYF; DNA: TGTGCCAGTACAAGCGGGGGGGAGGGAGATACGCAGTATTTT
D: NA; V: TRBV5-8; size: NA; J: TRBJ2-1; CDR3: CASSRLGSYNEQFF; DNA: TGTGCCAGCAGCCGGCTAGGGTCCTACAATGAGCAGTTCTTC
D: NA; V: TRBV5-1; size: NA; J: TRBJ2-7; CDR3: CASSSSSNYEQYF; DNA: TGCGCCAGCAGCTCTTCATCCAACTACGAGCAGTACTTC
D: TRBD2; V: TRBV28; size: NA; J: TRBJ2-7; CDR3: CASSSWTSGRIYEQYF; DNA: TGTGCCAGCAGTTCTTGGACTAGCGGGAGGATATACGAGCAGTACTTC
D: NA; V: TRBV5-1; size: NA; J: TRBJ1-2; CDR3: CASSLGGGRFYGYTF; DNA: TGCGCCAGCAGCTTAGGAGGAGGGCGGTTCTATGGCTACACCTTC
D: NA; V: TRBV30; size: NA; J: TRBJ1-1; CDR3: CAWSVPRQTMNTEAFF; DNA: TGTGCCTGGAGTGTCCCACGACAGACCATGAACACTGAAGCTTTCTTT
D: TRBD2; V: TRBV3-1/TRBV3-2; size: few; J: TRBJ2-1; CDR3: CASSQGLAGYRGGVEQFF; DNA: TGTGCCAGCAGCCAAGGTCTAGCGGGGTACCGCGGGGGAGTAGAGCAGTTCTTC
D: TRBD1; V: TRBV28; size: NA; J: TRBJ1-1; CDR3: CASRTYGRQGDTEAFF; DNA: TGTGCCAGCAGGACCTACGGACGGCAGGGGGACACTGAAGCTTTCTTT
D: TRBD2; V: TRBV5-4; size: few; J: TRBJ2-1; CDR3: CASSLVGGAYNEQFF; DNA: TGTGCCAGCAGCTTGGTGGGGGGGGCCTACAATGAGCAGTTCTTC
D: TRBD2; V: TRBV6-5; size: NA; J: TRBJ2-1; CDR3: CASSPPGGEAYEQFF; DNA: TGTGCCAGCAGCCCCCCGGGAGGGGAGGCATATGAGCAGTTCTTC